The clone carrying this T cell receptor beta chain has only one observation. These data come from a study of blood T cell dynamics during melanoma immunotherapy. The table came from immunoSEQ multiplex PCR; TCRdb's copy has only in-frame clones and leaves some out. The profile shows a few thousand clones, roughly 84% of them singletons. With 3 bases removed from V and 3 bases from J, the gap between germline ends came to 13 bases. CDR3 length: 15 residues. Germline CDR1 LNHDA, CDR2 SQIVND (reference sequence). Time point noted: week 3, after first cycle of checkpoint inhibitor. Sequenced material: blood, taken from a patient treated with checkpoint blockade. The chain employs TRBV19 and TRBJ2-3; D gene unclear. This receptor was identified in a human donor with melanoma. This CDR3 is CASSMPPSRTDTQYF. The CDR3 DNA reads TGTGCCAGTAGTATGCCCCCGAGTAGGACAGATACGCAGTATTTT.